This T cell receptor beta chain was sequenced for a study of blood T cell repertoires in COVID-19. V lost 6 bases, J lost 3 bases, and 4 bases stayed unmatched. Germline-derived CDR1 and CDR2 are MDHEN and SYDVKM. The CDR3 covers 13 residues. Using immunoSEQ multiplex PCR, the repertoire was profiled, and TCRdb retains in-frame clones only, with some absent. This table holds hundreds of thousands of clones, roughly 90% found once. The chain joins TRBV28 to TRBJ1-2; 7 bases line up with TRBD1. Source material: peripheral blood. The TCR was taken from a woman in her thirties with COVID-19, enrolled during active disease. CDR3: CASSRDRHYGYTF. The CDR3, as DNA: TGTGCCAGCAGCCGGGACAGACACTATGGCTACACCTTC.